This TCR beta chain originates from a study of T cells after yellow fever vaccination. The CDR3 has 12 residues. Trimming took 1 base from V and 6 from J, leaving 6 bases between them. Germline V lookup: CDR1 MGHRA, CDR2 YSYEKL. Synthesis of TCR cDNA relied on 5'RACE template switching, which attached a universal primer site and UMIs. TCRdb passed the 5' RACE reads through MiXCR, listing each CDR3 protein once. The table lists more than 95,000 distinct CDR3 sequences, 6.5% to 9% of them singletons. As regards this clonotype: What it binds is unknown.

Broader study findings: A small proportion of clonotypes was detected in both the CD4 and CD8 compartments. One caveat is that FACS-sorted repertoires could contain abundant clonotypes contaminating from the bulk population. At under 98% for CD4 and around 91% for CD8, most primary-vaccination clones showed up again after the booster.

The source material was CD4+ T cells sorted from PBMCs, sampled roughly 45 days after the first yellow fever vaccination. The chain has TRBV4-1 and TRBJ1-1, with D unresolved. This clonotype was sampled from a man between 18 and 29 years old who received the YFV17D yellow fever vaccine. The DNA for the CDR3 is TGCGCCAGCAGCCAAGCGGGATCTGAAGCTTTCTTT. It is translated as CASSQAGSEAFF.